This is a list of T cell receptor beta chains from one sample in a study of T cell responses to AZD1222 COVID-19 vaccine. Some clones are missing from TCRdb's copy, which holds only in-frame ones; the method was immunoSEQ multiplex PCR. The sample has 110,000 to 150,000 clones, roughly 92% seen once. This sample comprised peripheral blood, obtained on day 0 of AZD1222 vaccination. The receptors derive from an adult in good health. Each CDR3 is given with its conserved first and last residue. The D gene is left open where the match is weak. Some rows mark clone size as missing; the rest say once, few, many or name a class of expanded clone.

d_call	v_call	clone_size	j_call	cdr3_aa	cdr3_nt
TRBD1	TRBV5-1	NA	TRBJ2-7	CASSERQGVGEQYF	TGCGCCAGCAGCGAAAGACAGGGGGTGGGTGAGCAGTACTTC
NA	TRBV27	NA	TRBJ1-1	CASSLWAAPNTEAFF	TGTGCCAGCAGTTTATGGGCGGCCCCGAACACTGAAGCTTTCTTT
TRBD1	TRBV5-5	NA	TRBJ1-1	CASSFSTGGPEAFF	TGTGCCAGCAGCTTTTCGACAGGGGGGCCTGAAGCTTTCTTT
NA	TRBV3-1/TRBV3-2	NA	TRBJ1-2	CASSQGTLGYTF	TGTGCCAGCAGCCAGGGGACCTTAGGCTACACCTTC
TRBD2	TRBV5-6	NA	TRBJ2-3	CASSLTSGSTDTQYF	TGTGCCAGCAGCTTAACTAGCGGGAGCACAGATACGCAGTATTTT
NA	TRBV6-5	NA	TRBJ1-2	CASRDRPNYGYTF	TGTGCCAGCAGGGACAGACCTAACTATGGCTACACCTTC
TRBD1	TRBV5-4	NA	TRBJ2-1	CASSEDRENEQFF	TGTGCCAGCAGCGAAGACAGGGAAAATGAGCAGTTCTTC
NA	TRBV5-6	few	TRBJ1-1	CASSLVGINEAFF	TGTGCCAGCAGCTTGGTAGGGATTAATGAAGCTTTCTTT
NA	TRBV28	NA	TRBJ1-2	CASSLTDPYGYTF	TGTGCCAGCAGTTTAACGGACCCCTATGGCTACACCTTC
NA	TRBV9	few	TRBJ1-1	CASSNRLGGTEAFF	TGTGCCAGCAGCAACAGGCTGGGGGGGACTGAAGCTTTCTTT
NA	TRBV5-6	once	TRBJ1-1	CASSFESVPGMNTEAFF	TGTGCCAGCAGCTTTGAGAGTGTTCCAGGGATGAACACTGAAGCTTTCTTT
TRBD1	TRBV18	once	TRBJ1-2	CASSPGQDLYGYTF	TGTGCCAGCTCACCAGGACAGGACCTTTATGGCTACACCTTC
NA	TRBV21-1	NA	TRBJ2-1	CASSKGQGLSYNEQFF	TGTGCCAGCAGCAAAGGACAGGGATTATCCTACAATGAGCAGTTCTTC
NA	TRBV12-5	NA	TRBJ2-7	CASTSWGRQHYEQYF	TGTGCTAGTACTTCTTGGGGACGGCAGCACTACGAGCAGTACTTC
NA	TRBV11-2	NA	TRBJ2-1	CASSFNHNEQFF	TGTGCCAGCAGCTTCAACCACAATGAGCAGTTCTTC
NA	TRBV19	once	TRBJ2-1	CASSIRAIYNEQFF	TGTGCCAGTAGTATCCGGGCCATATACAATGAGCAGTTCTTC
NA	TRBV5-1	NA	TRBJ1-1	CASSLGGIGTEAFF	TGCGCCAGCAGCTTGGGGGGTATTGGCACTGAAGCTTTCTTT
NA	TRBV5-4	NA	TRBJ1-6	CASSPGPSSYNSPLHF	TGTGCCAGCAGCCCCGGGCCGAGCTCCTATAATTCACCCCTCCACTTT
TRBD1	TRBV7-9	NA	TRBJ1-4	CASSSRDRDEKLFF	TGTGCCAGCAGCAGCCGGGACAGGGATGAAAAACTGTTTTTT
NA	TRBV11-2	NA	TRBJ1-2	CASSFPNNYGYTF	TGTGCCAGCAGCTTTCCAAACAACTATGGCTACACCTTC
TRBD1	TRBV7-9	NA	TRBJ2-1	CASSSRGYRSYNEQFF	TGTGCCAGCAGCTCCAGGGGGTATAGGTCCTACAATGAGCAGTTCTTC
TRBD1	TRBV2	NA	TRBJ2-7	CASSVGRGYEQYF	TGTGCCAGCAGTGTTGGCAGGGGGTACGAGCAGTACTTC
NA	TRBV11-2	once	TRBJ2-3	CASSLVRRGTDTQYF	TGTGCCAGCAGCTTAGTTCGGCGGGGCACAGATACGCAGTATTTT
NA	TRBV5-6	few	TRBJ1-6	CASSLPGYNSPLHF	TGTGCCAGCAGCTTGCCCGGATATAATTCACCCCTCCACTTT
TRBD2	TRBV9	NA	TRBJ2-1	CASSVGRLAGAGNEQFF	TGTGCCAGCAGCGTAGGGAGACTAGCGGGAGCCGGTAATGAGCAGTTCTTC
NA	TRBV6-1	few	TRBJ1-3	CASSESGGGNTIYF	TGTGCCAGCAGTGAAAGCGGGGGAGGAAACACCATATATTTT
NA	TRBV7-9	NA	TRBJ2-2	CATLLAVGELFF	TGTGCCACCCTACTGGCGGTCGGGGAGCTGTTTTTT
NA	TRBV18	few	TRBJ1-6	CASSLWANSPLHF	TGTGCCAGCTCACTATGGGCGAATTCACCCCTCCACTTT
TRBD1	TRBV7-9	NA	TRBJ1-6	CASSVGQGNSPLHF	TGTGCCAGCAGCGTCGGACAGGGGAATTCACCCCTCCACTTT
NA	TRBV7-6	NA	TRBJ2-3	CASSLVRAGTDTQYF	TGTGCCAGCAGCTTAGTCAGGGCCGGCACAGATACGCAGTATTTT
NA	TRBV5-1	NA	TRBJ2-7	CASSLGRYEQYF	TGCGCCAGCAGCTTGGGGCGCTACGAGCAGTACTTC
NA	TRBV7-9	NA	TRBJ2-7	CASSGQSTSYEQYF	TGTGCCAGCAGCGGACAGAGCACCTCCTACGAGCAGTACTTC
NA	TRBV11-2	NA	TRBJ2-1	CASAPGTGPWNEQFF	TGTGCCAGCGCCCCAGGAACAGGGCCTTGGAATGAGCAGTTCTTC
TRBD2	TRBV19	NA	TRBJ2-1	CASSIAGILAGGYEQFF	TGTGCCAGTAGTATAGCCGGGATTCTAGCGGGAGGGTATGAGCAGTTCTTC
NA	TRBV9	NA	TRBJ1-6	CASSSNAHGGNSPLHF	TGTGCCAGCAGCTCTAACGCTCACGGCGGGAATTCACCCCTCCACTTT
NA	TRBV28	NA	TRBJ1-4	CATGTEERKKLFF	TGTGCCACCGGAACGGAGGAGAGAAAGAAACTGTTTTTT
NA	TRBV9	NA	TRBJ1-6	CASSVKQDNSPLHF	TGTGCCAGCAGCGTGAAACAGGACAATTCACCCCTCCACTTT
TRBD1	TRBV28	NA	TRBJ1-5	CASSSPRGRRNQPQHF	TGTGCCAGCAGTTCCCCCAGGGGGCGCAGGAATCAGCCCCAGCATTTT
NA	TRBV3-1/TRBV3-2	NA	TRBJ2-1	CASRQGGSYNEQFF	TGTGCCAGCAGACAGGGAGGGTCCTACAATGAGCAGTTCTTC
NA	TRBV2	NA	TRBJ2-7	CARGVGPSYEQYF	TGTGCCAGAGGGGTAGGACCCTCCTACGAGCAGTACTTC
TRBD1	TRBV4-1	NA	TRBJ2-4	CASSLAGTGKNIQYF	TGCGCCAGCAGCCTAGCCGGGACAGGCAAAAACATTCAGTACTTC
TRBD2	TRBV4-1	NA	TRBJ2-7	CASSRGEREIYEQYF	TGCGCCAGCAGCCGGGGGGAGCGGGAGATTTACGAGCAGTACTTC
NA	TRBV21-1	NA	TRBJ2-5	CASSKKDLAEREGPRETQYF	TGTGCCAGCAGCAAAAAGGATCTTGCGGAGCGGGAGGGCCCTCGGGAGACCCAGTACTTC
TRBD2	TRBV4-1	NA	TRBJ2-1	CASSQDRGGMKNEQFF	TGCGCCAGCAGCCAAGATCGGGGGGGGATGAAGAATGAGCAGTTCTTC
NA	TRBV5-1	NA	TRBJ2-7	CASAPGWTYEQYF	TGCGCCAGCGCCCCCGGGTGGACCTACGAGCAGTACTTC